The text below deals with one T cell receptor (beta chain). Trimming cost V 6 bases and J 3 bases; bases outside gene matches: 0. This CDR3 is built from 12 residues. Germline loops: CDR1 WSHSY, CDR2 SAAADI. This specimen comes from a study of blood T cell repertoires in COVID-19. Assay used: immunoSEQ multiplex PCR; TCRdb lists only in-frame clones, some missing. Among 250,000 to 300,000 clones, approximately 87% were seen once, and the ten largest hold approximately 12%. Sequencing was carried out using peripheral blood. The sequence derives from a woman in her twenties or thirties with COVID-19, enrolled during active disease. The rearrangement joins TRBV10-2 to TRBJ2-7, with TRBD2 matching 9 bases. CDR3 sequence reads: CASRRGGYEQYF. The CDR3 nucleotides are TGCGCCAGCAGGCGGGGGGGCTACGAGCAGTACTTC.